The 25 T cell receptor beta chains presented below share a single source sample, sequenced in a study of T cell responses to AZD1222 COVID-19 vaccine. Only in-frame clones appear in the TCRdb table, and some are missing; sequencing was by immunoSEQ multiplex PCR. This sample's table reports around 150,000 clones. Material: peripheral blood. Receptors were obtained from an adult in good health.

The genes are TRBV14 and TRBJ2-1; D gene unclear. This CDR3 is built from 18 residues. Germline CDR1 reads SGHDN; CDR2 reads FVKESK. The V end lost 1 base, the J end lost 0 bases, and 16 bases lay between the germline ends. The CDR3 nucleotides read TGTGCCAGCAGCCAAGGTTCTCAGTGGGTGACCTCCTACAATGAGCAGTTCTTC. Translating it yields CASSQGSQWVTSYNEQFF.

The chain links TRBV7-2 to TRBJ1-1; 7 bases match TRBD1. The CDR3 extends over 16 amino acids. Germline V lookup: CDR1 SGHTA, CDR2 FQGNSA. V was pared by 6 bases and J by 8 bases, with 18 bases of the junction left unmatched. The CDR3 region has the DNA TGTGCCAGCAGATTACACCCTCAGACAGGGCACTCGGAAGCTTTCTTT. This codes for CASRLHPQTGHSEAFF.

This sequence joins TRBV28 and TRBJ2-7, with D perhaps TRBD1 (5 bases). From germline, CDR1 is MDHEN and CDR2 SYDVKM. V was shortened by 2 bases and J by 5 bases, with 16 bases between the two germline ends. This CDR3 has 15 amino acids. The CDR3 loop reads CASSLETAAPDEQYF. CDR3 bases: TGTGCCAGCAGTTTAGAGACAGCTGCACCGGACGAGCAGTACTTC.

The genes are TRBV14 and TRBJ1-1, with no clear D. Trimming left V 3 bases short and J 2 bases short, with 13 bases between. Germline V lookup: CDR1 SGHDN, CDR2 FVKESK. This CDR3 has 15 amino acids. The chain's CDR3 is CASSHPWMGNTEAFF. The DNA of the CDR3 is TGTGCCAGCAGCCACCCCTGGATGGGAAACACTGAAGCTTTCTTT.

The chain uses TRBV11-2 and TRBJ2-3, with TRBD2 matching over 8 bases. The CDR3 loop spans 15 amino acids. Germline V lookup: CDR1 SGHAT, CDR2 FQNNGV. Unmatched junction bases numbered 6, after V lost 4 bases and J lost 3 bases. The CDR3 DNA reads TGTGCCAGCAGCTCCCCGGGACTAGTAACAGATACGCAGTATTTT. Translated: CASSSPGLVTDTQYF.

V is TRBV7-9 and J is TRBJ1-2; 8 bases line up with TRBD1. CDR1 and CDR2 from the germline V gene are SEHNR and FQNEAQ (reference sequence). Losses at the gene ends were 3 bases for V and 4 bases for J; bases not matched to a gene: 4. This CDR3 contains 14 residues. The CDR3 loop reads CASSFGQGGYGYTF. For the CDR3, the DNA is TGTGCCAGCAGCTTTGGACAGGGTGGCTATGGCTACACCTTC.

The CDR3, as DNA: TGTGCCAGCAGCCAAGAGGGGGGACAGAACACTGAAGCTTTCTTT. Translated, it gives CASSQEGGQNTEAFF. The chain is built from TRBV4-2 and TRBJ1-1, with D perhaps matching TRBD1 (6 bases). The V and J ends lost 0 bases and 1 base respectively, with 9 bases between them. Germline-derived CDR1 and CDR2 are LGHNA and YNFKEQ. The CDR3 length is 15 residues.

CDR3 DNA sequence: TGTGCCAGCAGTTTCGTACTGTACGAGCAGTACTTC. It translates to CASSFVLYEQYF. The genes are TRBV12-3 or TRBV12-4 and TRBJ2-7; D is unresolved. The V end lost 3 bases, the J end lost 4 bases, and 7 bases lay between the germline ends. This CDR3 has 12 residues.

V usage is TRBV5-8 and J usage is TRBJ1-4, with D perhaps matching TRBD1 (5 bases). Trimming took off 0 bases at V and 10 bases at J, with 16 bases between the two ends. The germline V gene encodes CDR1 SGHTS and CDR2 YDEGEE. The CDR3 contains 15 residues. CDR3 sequence reads: CASSLGLREAGKLFF. The CDR3 DNA sequence: TGTGCCAGCAGCTTGGGGCTCAGGGAAGCTGGAAAACTGTTTTTT. Supplemented by reference TRBV5-8 and TRBJ1-4, the full variable domain reads EAGVTQSPTHLIKTRGQQATLRCSPISGHTSVYWYQQALGLGLQFLLWYDEGEERNRGNFPPRFSGRQFPNYSSELNVNALELEDSALYLCASSLGLREAGKLFFGSGTQLSVL.

V is TRBV18 and J is TRBJ2-1; TRBD2 matches at 8 bases. Germline V gene data show CDR1 as KGHSH and CDR2 as LQKENI. Germline trimming cut 0 bases from V and 7 bases from J; bases unmatched to any gene: 8. The CDR3 covers 16 residues. The CDR3 loop is CASSPPVGLALNEQFF. Written as DNA, the CDR3 is TGTGCCAGCTCACCACCTGTAGGACTAGCTTTAAATGAGCAGTTCTTC. The variable domain in full, completed from reference TRBV18 and TRBJ2-1, reads NAGVMQNPRHLVRRRGQEARLRCSPMKGHSHVYWYRQLPEEGLKFMVYLQKENIIDESGMPKERFSAEFPKEGPSILRIQQVVRGDSAAYFCASSPPVGLALNEQFFGPGTRLTVL.

The V gene is TRBV7-9, the J gene TRBJ1-2, with D possibly being TRBD1 (5 bases). This CDR3 has 14 amino acids. Germline loops: CDR1 SEHNR, CDR2 FQNEAQ (reference sequence). The V and J ends lost 5 bases and 3 bases respectively, with 13 bases between them. Written as DNA, the CDR3 is TGTGCCAGCAGCCCCCGCGGGGCGGACTATGGCTACACCTTC. This codes for CASSPRGADYGYTF.

The chain couples TRBV7-2 to TRBJ2-5; TRBD1 agrees at 7 bases. Germline V CDR1 and CDR2: SGHTA, FQGNSA. This CDR3 region has 14 residues. V shed 6 bases and J 1 base; nucleotides not matched to a gene: 5. CDR3 in DNA: TGTGCCAGCAGGAGCCAGGGGGTCCAAGAGACCCAGTACTTC. Amino acid sequence: CASRSQGVQETQYF. The variable domain in full, completed from reference TRBV7-2 and TRBJ2-5, reads GAGVSQSPSNKVTEKGKDVELRCDPISGHTALYWYRQSLGQGLEFLIYFQGNSAPDKSGLPSDRFSAERTGGSVSTLTIQRTQQEDSAVYLCASRSQGVQETQYFGPGTRLLVL.

This chain uses TRBV25-1 with TRBJ2-1; D remains ambiguous. The V and J ends lost 2 bases and 6 bases respectively, with 14 bases between them. Germline CDR1 is MGHDK and CDR2 is SYGVNS. This CDR3 has 15 amino acids. The CDR3 reads CASSERRGAPNEQFF. For the CDR3, the DNA is TGTGCCAGCAGTGAAAGGCGAGGAGCCCCCAATGAGCAGTTCTTC.

The chain recombines TRBV12-5 with TRBJ2-3; D unresolved. This CDR3 has 13 residues. Germline V CDR1 and CDR2: LGHNT, FRNRAP. The V end was cut by 5 bases, the J end by 3 bases, with 9 bases between. The CDR3 spells CASGLRTTDTQYF. CDR3 nucleotides: TGTGCTAGTGGTCTAAGAACGACAGATACGCAGTATTTT.

CDR3 bases: TGTGCCAGCAGCCTCGACAGCCTAAATCAGCCCCAGCATTTT. Protein: CASSLDSLNQPQHF. This chain links TRBV7-9 with TRBJ1-5; TRBD1 is a possible D gene (5 bases). CDR1 is SEHNR, CDR2 FQNEAQ, per germline (reference sequence). V gave up 5 bases and J gave up 4 bases, with 12 bases separating them. This CDR3 spans 14 amino acids. Drawing the rest from reference TRBV7-9 and TRBJ1-5, the complete variable domain is DTGVSQNPRHKITKRGQNVTFRCDPISEHNRLYWYRQTLGQGPEFLTYFQNEAQLEKSRLLSDRFSAERPKGSFSTLEIQRTEQGDSAMYLCASSLDSLNQPQHFGDGTRLSIL.

The V and J genes are TRBV2 and TRBJ2-7; D might be TRBD1 or TRBD2, each matching 6 bases. The CDR3 extends over 12 amino acids. Looked up from germline, CDR1 is SNHLY and CDR2 is FYNNEI. Trimming left V 9 bases short and J 3 bases short, with 12 bases between. The chain's CDR3 is CASDGGGYEQYF. CDR3 DNA sequence: TGTGCCAGTGATGGAGGGGGCTACGAGCAGTACTTC.

The gene calls are TRBV9 and TRBJ1-3, with 7 nucleotides matching TRBD1. V lost 4 bases and J lost 0; bases outside the gene matches: 4. Germline V gene data show CDR1 as SGDLS and CDR2 as YYNGEE. The CDR3 consists of 15 residues. In DNA, the CDR3 is TGTGCCAGCAGCTTTACAGGGGACTCTGGAAACACCATATATTTT. Translated: CASSFTGDSGNTIYF.

The chain links TRBV19 to TRBJ1-5; D not resolved. This CDR3 contains 14 residues. V shed 7 bases and J shed 5 bases, with 15 bases lying between them. Per the germline V gene, CDR1 is LNHDA and CDR2 is SQIVND (reference sequence). CDR3 sequence: CASTPSLTDQPQHF. The CDR3 DNA follows: TGTGCCAGTACCCCATCACTGACCGATCAGCCCCAGCATTTT.

V usage is TRBV11-2 and J usage is TRBJ2-3; possibly TRBD1 for D (6 bases). The CDR3 is 16 residues long. Germline assignment: CDR1 SGHAT and CDR2 FQNNGV. V lost 1 base to trimming and J lost 5 bases, with 16 bases between them. Here the CDR3 reads CASSLGQGLYLDTQYF. CDR3 DNA: TGTGCCAGCAGCTTAGGTCAGGGGCTATACCTAGATACGCAGTATTTT.

This chain connects TRBV30 to TRBJ1-1, with 12 bases identical to TRBD1. The V segment lost 0 bases and the J segment 8 bases; nucleotides outside the gene matches: 13. In germline, CDR1 is GTSNPN, CDR2 SVGIG (reference sequence). The CDR3 totals 17 residues. The CDR3, as DNA: TGTGCCTGGAGTGTTTTCGGGACAGGGGGCCCCCTCAGAGAAGCTTTCTTT. Translated, it gives CAWSVFGTGGPLREAFF. The full variable domain, completed using reference TRBV30 and TRBJ1-1, is SQTIHQWPATLVQPVGSPLSLECTVEGTSNPNLYWYRQAAGRGLQLLFYSVGIGQISSEVPQNLSASRPQDRQFILSSKKLLLSDSGFYLCAWSVFGTGGPLREAFFGQGTRLTVV.

The genes are TRBV28 and TRBJ1-5; 8 nucleotides match TRBD1. Germline V gene lookup returns CDR1 MDHEN and CDR2 SYDVKM. V lost 6 bases, J lost 3 bases, and 7 bases stayed unmatched. The CDR3 loop spans 15 amino acids. CDR3 residues: CASRTGTGDNQPQHF. As DNA, the CDR3 is TGTGCCAGCAGAACCGGGACAGGAGACAATCAGCCCCAGCATTTT.

The rearrangement joins TRBV5-1 to TRBJ1-1, with no clear D. Trimming left V 1 base short and J 4 bases short, with 23 bases between. The CDR3 consists of 18 residues. Germline V gene sequence: CDR1 SGHRS, CDR2 YFSETQ. CDR3 sequence: CASSLRGTTSVRSTEAFF. CDR3 DNA sequence: TGCGCCAGCAGCTTGCGAGGCACTACGTCGGTCCGAAGCACTGAAGCTTTCTTT. The full variable domain, its missing parts supplied by reference TRBV5-1 and TRBJ1-1, is KAGVTQTPRYLIKTRGQQVTLSCSPISGHRSVSWYQQTPGQGLQFLFEYFSETQRNKGNFPGRFSGRQFSNSRSEMNVSTLELGDSALYLCASSLRGTTSVRSTEAFFGQGTRLTVV.

This chain links TRBV7-3 with TRBJ1-1; a weak D match, TRBD1 (6 bases). The CDR3 contains 14 residues. Trimming stripped 1 base from V and 6 bases from J, with 12 bases between. Germline CDR1 is SGHTA and CDR2 is FQGTGA. The DNA of the CDR3 is TGTGCCAGCAGCTTAATCGGGGGCGGAGCTGAAGCTTTCTTT. It yields the protein CASSLIGGGAEAFF.

The gene calls are TRBV27 and TRBJ1-2, with TRBD1 as a possible D gene (5 bases). This CDR3 is built from 13 residues. The V gene's germline CDR1 is MNHEY and CDR2 SMNVEV (reference sequence). The V and J ends lost 3 bases and 8 bases respectively, with 13 bases between them. In DNA, the CDR3 is TGTGCCAGCAGTTTCGCCACAGGAGTAGGCTACACCTTC. It is translated as CASSFATGVGYTF.

The V and J genes are TRBV4-1 and TRBJ1-2; D call uncertain. Germline V gene sequence: CDR1 MGHRA, CDR2 YSYEKL. This CDR3 has 15 residues. Trimming stripped 3 bases from V and 2 bases from J, with 13 bases between. The CDR3 here is CASSQTYNGNYGYTF. The DNA of the CDR3 is TGCGCCAGCAGCCAGACCTACAATGGGAACTATGGCTACACCTTC.